These T cell receptor beta chains were read from a single sample in a study of blood T cells in healthy people across ages. TCRdb used MiXCR to reprocess the 5' RACE reads, holding one entry per CDR3 protein. The top ten hold around an eighth of the sample, which has 800,000 to 950,000 distinct CDR3 sequences, roughly 52% seen once. Sequencing was carried out using blood. The receptors here all came from a young man in good health. Both conserved end residues are part of each CDR3. D genes are given only for firm matches.

v_call	d_call	j_call	cdr3_nt	cdr3_aa
TRBV11-2	.	TRBJ2-3	TGTGCCAGCAGCTTAGGGGGGGCCGCTTGGACAGATACGCAGTATTTT	CASSLGGAAWTDTQYF
TRBV4-1	.	TRBJ1-2	TGCGCCAGCAGCCAAGCCGGGGCGCCCTCCGGCTACACCTTC	CASSQAGAPSGYTF
TRBV4-1	.	TRBJ1-4	TGCGCCAGCAGCCAAGTAAGAGGGCAGCAAAATGAAAAACTGTTTTTT	CASSQVRGQQNEKLFF
TRBV5-6	.	TRBJ2-7	TGTGCCAGCAGAGGGCAGGGCCACTCCTACGAGCAGTACTTC	CASRGQGHSYEQYF
TRBV20-1	.	TRBJ1-6	TGCAGTGCTAGAGGGGGATCGGGGTTCTATAATTCACCCCTCCACTTT	CSARGGSGFYNSPLHF
TRBV28	TRBD2	TRBJ2-1	TGTGCCAGCACCTCGGGACTAGCGGGGCCCTCGCAGTTCTTC	CASTSGLAGPSQFF
TRBV28	TRBD2	TRBJ2-7	TGTGCCAGCAGTGGTGCTAGCGGGGGCTCCTACGAGCAGTACTTC	CASSGASGGSYEQYF
TRBV15	.	TRBJ1-2	TGTGCCACCAGCAGACGGGGCCTAAAGGATGGCTACACCTTC	CATSRRGLKDGYTF
TRBV5-1	.	TRBJ2-7	TGCACCAGCTTATCCTCCTGCGAGCAGTACTTC	CTSLSSCEQYF
TRBV28	TRBD1	TRBJ1-2	TGTGCCAGCAGTCCCATCCCAAGACAGGGACAAATCTCTAACTATGGCTACACCTTC	CASSPIPRQGQISNYGYTF
TRBV21-1	.	TRBJ2-3	TGTGCCAGCAGCAATCGCCCCCCGGGACGAAGGGTTACAGATACGCAGTATTTT	CASSNRPPGRRVTDTQYF